This T cell receptor beta chain was captured by sequencing in a study of CD8 T cells in ankylosing spondylitis. Study results and limitations: Characteristic of ankylosing spondylitis blood, it appeared, was a TCR beta motif comprising eight highly homologous variants. Prior literature has documented some motif variants in synovial fluid and blood from reactive arthritis. The authors reported significant enrichment of disease-linked clones in matched ankylosing spondylitis synovial fluid.

TCRdb reprocessed the 5' RACE reads via MiXCR and lists one record per CDR3 protein. Among just over 300,000 distinct CDR3 sequences, around 20% were seen once, and the ten largest hold roughly 3.4%. This clonotype was counted ten times or more. The antigen is undetermined. Sequencing used blood, either unsorted or a sorted T cell fraction (not recorded which). The sequence was collected from a female donor with ankylosing spondylitis or in good health (not recorded which).

Here the CDR3 reads CASSHAGTEAFF. The CDR3 DNA sequence: TGTGCCAGCTCACACGCGGGAACTGAAGCTTTCTTT. J is TRBJ1-1 and V is TRBV18, with D unclear. Germline CDR1 is KGHSH and CDR2 is LQKENI. V lost 4 bases to trimming and J lost 5 bases, with 8 bases between them. The CDR3 has 12 amino acids.